The 18 T cell receptor beta chains below were found in one sample sequenced in a study of PD-1 blockade in classical Hodgkin lymphoma (dated by TCRdb to 2020 to 2021). The time point label for this specimen denotes: cycle 2 day 1 (C2D1) of nivolumab. Every trial patient had relapsed following autologous stem cell transplantation, and prior brentuximab vedotin exposure was what differed among cohorts A, B and C. The library was built by means of the immunoSEQ multiplex PCR assay. The immuneACCESS repertoire file appears here via TCRdb, limited to in-frame rearrangements. These files lack a portion of the clones; in checked studies, under half of the deficit traces to unresolved V genes, and the cause of the others is not known. In all, the sample holds tens of thousands of clones, and more than 80% of those were seen once. Of the sample, 8% to 8.5% falls within the top ten clones. The source material was peripheral blood mononuclear cells (PBMCs), sampled before the second cycle of nivolumab. Every receptor here comes from a human donor with classical Hodgkin lymphoma.

The chain recombines TRBV7-9 with TRBJ2-3, with 16 bases identical to TRBD2. The germline gives CDR1 SEHNR, CDR2 FQNEAQ (reference sequence). The CDR3 is 17 amino acids. V was clipped by 5 bases and J by 6 bases; unmatched bases: 8. The CDR3 loop reads CASSPGTSGGARDTQYF. The CDR3 region has the DNA TGTGCCAGCAGCCCCGGGACTAGCGGGGGGGCAAGGGATACGCAGTATTTT.

The rearrangement uses TRBV6-5 and TRBJ2-7; weak D call: TRBD1 (6 bases). Per germline, CDR1 MNHEY and CDR2 SVGAGI. The CDR3 loop spans 13 amino acids. The CDR3 is CASSSIPHREFVV. CDR3 in DNA: TGTGCCAGCAGTTCCATCCCCCACAGGGAGTTTGTGGTC.

V and J are TRBV30 and TRBJ1-6; D is unresolved. This CDR3 contains 14 residues. Germline V lookup: CDR1 GTSNPN, CDR2 SVGIG (reference sequence). With 3 bases removed from V and 0 bases from J, the gap between germline ends came to 6 bases. The CDR3 loop is CAWSQDSYNSPLHF. The DNA for the CDR3 is TGTGCCTGGAGCCAGGACTCCTATAATTCACCCCTCCACTTT. Complete variable domain (other parts from reference TRBV30 and TRBJ1-6): SQTIHQWPATLVQPVGSPLSLECTVEGTSNPNLYWYRQAAGRGLQLLFYSVGIGQISSEVPQNLSASRPQDRQFILSSKKLLLSDSGFYLCAWSQDSYNSPLHFGNGTRLTVT.

This chain connects TRBV11-2 to TRBJ2-3; 10 bases are a match to TRBD2. V shed 1 base and J 5 bases; nucleotides not matched to a gene: 0. Germline assignment: CDR1 SGHAT and CDR2 FQNNGV. This CDR3 is 14 amino acids long. The CDR3 DNA reads as TGTGCCAGCAGCTTAGTAGCGGGGGGAGATACGCAGTATTTT. This sequence encodes CASSLVAGGDTQYF.

The chain is built from TRBV6-5 and TRBJ2-7; D is ambiguous. The CDR3 is 14 amino acids. CDR1 MNHEY and CDR2 SVGAGI come from the germline V gene. The V and J ends lost 4 bases and 6 bases respectively, with 16 bases between them. The DNA for the CDR3 is TGTGCCAGCAGTTCCCCGTATGCATTGGGCGAGCAGTACTTC. It yields the protein CASSSPYALGEQYF.

Written as DNA, the CDR3 is TGTGCCAGCAACCAAAGGACGGGCACAGATACGCAGTATTTT. Translation: CASNQRTGTDTQYF. This chain joins TRBV21-1 and TRBJ2-3. TRBV21-1 is labeled a pseudogene. This CDR3 has 14 amino acids.

The V and J genes are TRBV4-2 and TRBJ1-4; 9 nucleotides match TRBD1. The CDR3 runs 18 residues. Germline V gene lookup returns CDR1 LGHNA and CDR2 YNFKEQ. The J segment lost 0 bases and the V segment lost 4 bases, leaving 9 bases of the junction unmatched. CDR3 in amino acids: CASSPRTGVLATNEKLFF. The CDR3 nucleotides are TGTGCCAGCAGCCCAAGGACAGGGGTGCTTGCAACTAATGAAAAACTGTTTTTT.

V and J are TRBV28 and TRBJ1-1; TRBD1 matches 8 bases. J was trimmed by 8 bases and V by 6 bases; bases with no gene match: 5. The CDR3 is made up of 12 amino acids. The germline gives CDR1 MDHEN, CDR2 SYDVKM. DNA of the CDR3: TGTGCCAGCAGCTCGAGGACAGGGGAAGCTTTCTTT. Translating gives CASSSRTGEAFF.

The chain joins TRBV5-1 to TRBJ2-3, with D hard to call. This CDR3 spans 15 amino acids. Germline CDR1 and CDR2: SGHRS and YFSETQ. V was clipped by 3 bases and J by 0 bases, with 11 bases between them. This CDR3 reads CASSWRGSSTDTQYF. The CDR3 DNA is TGCGCCAGCAGCTGGCGAGGATCTAGCACAGATACGCAGTATTTT.

The chain joins TRBV9 to TRBJ2-2; 7 bases are a match to TRBD1. Per germline, CDR1 SGDLS and CDR2 YYNGEE. With 4 bases clipped from V and 5 bases from J, the junction kept 11 bases outside the gene matches. This CDR3 has 16 residues. CDR3: CASSLRQGSRTGELFF. The CDR3 nucleotides are TGTGCCAGCAGCCTCCGACAGGGATCGAGAACCGGGGAGCTGTTTTTT.

The chain links TRBV5-4 to TRBJ2-7; D gene unclear. The CDR3 has 11 residues. The germline CDR1 and CDR2 sequences are SGHNT and YYREEE (reference sequence). V shed 3 bases and J shed 4 bases, with 5 bases lying between them. This CDR3 reads CASSSGYEQYF. In DNA, the CDR3 is TGTGCCAGCAGCTCAGGTTACGAGCAGTACTTC.

In nucleotides, the CDR3 is TGTGCCAGCAGCTGGTGGAACGCGAACACCGGGGAGCTGTTTTTT. Amino acid sequence: CASSWWNANTGELFF. This rearrangement joins TRBV7-9 to TRBJ2-2; D remains ambiguous. This CDR3 has 15 residues. Germline V gene sequence: CDR1 SEHNR, CDR2 FQNEAQ (reference sequence). V lost 4 bases and J lost 0, with 9 bases in between.

The V and J genes are TRBV25-1 and TRBJ2-3; D might be TRBD2 (5 bases). This CDR3 has 11 residues. Trimming removed 7 bases from V and 5 bases from J, with 7 bases in between. Looked up from germline, CDR1 is MGHDK and CDR2 is SYGVNS. CDR3 amino acids: CASIAGDTQYF. DNA for the CDR3: TGTGCCAGCATCGCGGGAGATACGCAGTATTTT.

The chain combines TRBV27 with TRBJ2-3; D tentatively fits TRBD1 or TRBD2 (5 bases each). Germline V gene sequence: CDR1 MNHEY, CDR2 SMNVEV (reference sequence). Trimming pared 2 bases from V and 5 bases from J, leaving 11 bases between. The CDR3 spans 14 residues. The CDR3 sequence: CASSLRDAGDTQYF. The CDR3 bases are TGTGCCAGCAGTTTACGGGACGCAGGAGATACGCAGTATTTT.

The chain is built from TRBV4-3 and TRBJ2-1; either TRBD1 or TRBD2 may supply D (5 bases each). The germline V and J ends were trimmed by 4 bases and 5 bases, with 15 bases remaining between them. The CDR3 has 15 amino acids. Germline CDR1 and CDR2: LGHNA and YSLEER. For the CDR3, the DNA is TGCGCCAGCAGCCCCTCCGGGACGAGAAACAATGAGCAGTTCTTC. Its protein is CASSPSGTRNNEQFF.

This CDR3 reads CASSLGSGNEKLFF. The CDR3 DNA follows: TGTGCCAGCTCACTGGGTTCCGGTAATGAAAAACTGTTTTTT. The J gene is TRBJ1-4, the V gene TRBV18; D remains unclear. The CDR3 totals 14 residues. The germline V gene has CDR1 KGHSH and CDR2 LQKENI. Trimming pared 4 bases from V and 4 bases from J, leaving 10 bases between.

This chain joins TRBV6-4 and TRBJ2-1, with D perhaps assigned TRBD1 or TRBD2 (6 bases each). Germline lookup yields CDR1 MRHNA and CDR2 SNTAGT. CDR3 length: 15 residues. V lost 3 bases, J lost 0 bases, and 9 bases lay in between. This CDR3 is CASSERGDSYNEQFF. The CDR3 region has the DNA TGTGCCAGCAGTGAGAGGGGGGACTCCTACAATGAGCAGTTCTTC.

J is TRBJ2-1 and V is TRBV7-2; no reliable D call. Trimming cost V 1 base and J 2 bases, with 3 bases left between them. The CDR3 loop spans 13 amino acids. Germline V gene sequence: CDR1 SGHTA, CDR2 FQGNSA. CDR3 in amino acids: CASSLGAYNEQFF. The CDR3 bases are TGTGCCAGCAGCTTAGGTGCCTACAATGAGCAGTTCTTC.